This TCR beta chain was sequenced during a study of ipilimumab plus nivolumab after autologous stem cell transplantation (dated by TCRdb to the early 2020s). In terms of the full investigation: The median number of doses that trial patients received was 5 for ipilimumab and about 8 for nivolumab. Patients undergoing autologous transplant for high-risk diffuse large B cell lymphoma, mature T cell lymphoma, or multiple myeloma were enrolled in the trial. The intent-to-treat population of the trial consisted of under 40 patients. Both primary refractory and relapsed disease were represented in the DLBCL cohort, where 18-month progression-free survival was 85.7% and 28.6%, respectively. Paper-wide results and their limitations: The authors concluded that, as post-transplant consolidation, combined checkpoint inhibition appeared tolerable. The authors stated that profiles of the T cell receptor repertoire, regulatory T cell phenotype and gut microbiota provided a biologic rationale for studying this approach further.

The CDR3 runs 13 amino acids, cysteine and phenylalanine included. Only the CDR3 DNA is retained, 39 bases long and in frame from the first base. The V end loses 2 bases and the J end loses 6 bases, and a stretch of 10 bases separates them. From the germline V gene, CDR1 is MNHNS and CDR2 is SASEGT. Checkpoint therapy began 14 to 28 days after autologous transplant, with ipilimumab given at 1 mg/kg intravenously on day 1 of selected weeks. The nivolumab dose was 3 mg/kg intravenously, delivered on day 1 of weeks 1, 4, 7, 10, and every two weeks through week 26. The study was a Phase Ib clinical trial testing combined checkpoint inhibition with ipilimumab and nivolumab as consolidation after autologous stem cell transplantation. As to this clone: Its binding antigen is unknown. No base qualities exist here, and no much larger clone lies one base off it. The sample holds other DNA sequences that translate to the same CDR3.

Libraries were made using the immunoSEQ multiplex PCR assay. TCRdb took this table from immuneACCESS and kept in-frame rearrangements with V and J called. Such tables lack part of the clones; where checked against another copy, unresolved V genes explain under half of the gap, and the rest is unexplained. This sample holds under 30,000 clones; 86% were observed only once. Roughly 5.6% of the sample rests with the top ten. This clonotype was sampled from a male donor with diffuse large B-cell lymphoma. Rearrangement joined TRBV6-1 to TRBJ1-2; the D gene remains uncertain. Sequencing used PBMCs, obtained in a trial of ipilimumab plus nivolumab as post-transplant consolidation. At the DNA level, the sequence is TGTGCCAGCAGTGAAAGGGCAGCGAATGGCTACACCTTC. Translated, it gives CASSERAANGYTF.